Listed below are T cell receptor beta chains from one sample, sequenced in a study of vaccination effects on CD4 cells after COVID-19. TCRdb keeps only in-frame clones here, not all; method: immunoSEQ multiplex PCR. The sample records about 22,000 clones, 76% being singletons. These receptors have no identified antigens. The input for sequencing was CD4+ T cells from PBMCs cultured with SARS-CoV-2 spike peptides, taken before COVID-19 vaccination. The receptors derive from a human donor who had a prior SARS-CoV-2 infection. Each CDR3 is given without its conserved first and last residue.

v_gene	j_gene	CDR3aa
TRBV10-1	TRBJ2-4	ASRGTGGTKNIQY
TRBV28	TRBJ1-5	ASSRPFSNQPQH
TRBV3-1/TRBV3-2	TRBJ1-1	ASSQGERREAF
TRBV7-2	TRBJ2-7	ASSLNYEQY
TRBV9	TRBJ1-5	ASSQTGALQPQH
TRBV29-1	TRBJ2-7	SVASGVGEQY
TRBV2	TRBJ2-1	ASSESRTVNEQF
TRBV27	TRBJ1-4	ASSQQGFRLTNEKLF
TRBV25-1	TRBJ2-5	ASSEYLYGETQY
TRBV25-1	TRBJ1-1	ASSPGNTEAF
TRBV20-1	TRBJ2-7	SASPSGTYEQY
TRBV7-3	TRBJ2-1	ASSMRTSGRENEQF
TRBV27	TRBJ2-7	ASSYLLRGRSSYEQY
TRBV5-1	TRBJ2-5	ASSSGLAGGLGETQY